The present T cell receptor (beta chain) was sequenced within a study of cytomegalovirus exposure and HLA in healthy donors. Primers for the PCR totalled 60 Vbeta and 13 Jbeta. Generated by immunoSEQ multiplex PCR, the TCRdb table keeps only in-frame clones and is missing some. The sample carries some 150,000 clones, 80% to 85% recorded once. V was shortened by 3 bases and J by 5 bases, with 8 bases between the two germline ends. The V gene's germline CDR1 is SGHTA and CDR2 FQGTGA. CDR3 size: 13 residues. This rearrangement joins TRBV7-3 to TRBJ2-1, with D perhaps TRBD2 (6 bases). The TCR was taken from a woman aged 45-60 years in good health and CMV-seropositive. Sequences were obtained from PBMCs. CDR3 in DNA: TGTGCCAGCAGCTTCGGCGGGGACAATGAGCAGTTCTTC. Translation: CASSFGGDNEQFF.